The 7 T cell receptor beta chains below all came from one sample that was sequenced in a study of identical twins. TCRdb fed the 5' RACE reads into MiXCR, producing one record per CDR3 protein. This sample has around 1.7 million distinct CDR3 sequences, with about 32% found just once. The sequencing input was cord blood. The receptors stem from a newborn girl in good health.

This chain joins TRBV7-2 and TRBJ1-6, with a tentative D call TRBD1 (5 bases). V was trimmed by 1 base and J by 6 bases, leaving 13 bases between them. Germline CDR1 is SGHTA and CDR2 is FQGNSA. CDR3 length: 16 residues. The CDR3 nucleotides are TGTGCCAGCAGCTTAGGATCCAGGGCGACTAATTCACCCCTCCACTTT. This gives the protein CASSLGSRATNSPLHF.

This clonotype was seen a handful of times. This chain joins TRBV11-1 and TRBJ1-1; D possibly corresponds to TRBD1 (5 bases). Germline lookup yields CDR1 SGHAT and CDR2 FQDESV (reference sequence). The germline V and J ends were trimmed by 4 bases and 3 bases, with 15 bases remaining between them. The CDR3 loop spans 15 amino acids. DNA for the CDR3: TGTGCCAGCAGCTGGACACAGTTGCGGGACACTGAAGCTTTCTTT. Protein: CASSWTQLRDTEAFF.

The genes are TRBV27 and TRBJ2-3, with D perhaps TRBD1 or TRBD2 (5 bases each). The CDR3 contains 17 residues. Germline V gene sequence: CDR1 MNHEY, CDR2 SMNVEV (reference sequence). V lost 8 bases and J lost 5, with 26 bases in between. The CDR3 bases are TGTGCCAGCCACCCGCTCGCCCTAGGTGGGGGATTAGATACGCAGTATTTT. It is translated as CASHPLALGGGLDTQYF.

This clonotype has only one observation. The chain has TRBV28 and TRBJ2-2; D is uncertain. Trimming shortened V by 7 bases and J by 0 bases, and 6 bases separated the two germline ends. The CDR3 sequence is 13 residues long. Looked up from germline, CDR1 is MDHEN and CDR2 is SYDVKM. The CDR3 DNA follows: TGTGCCAGCATCGGTCCGAACACCGGGGAGCTGTTTTTT. Amino acid sequence: CASIGPNTGELFF.

The chain employs TRBV2 and TRBJ2-1; 10 bases agree with TRBD2. Germline assignment: CDR1 SNHLY and CDR2 FYNNEI. The CDR3 runs 16 residues. V lost 0 bases and J lost 9; bases outside the gene matches: 8. The CDR3 sequence is CASSEARLAGVVEQFF. The CDR3 nucleotides are TGTGCCAGCAGTGAAGCGCGGCTAGCGGGAGTAGTTGAGCAGTTCTTC. The full variable domain, completed using reference TRBV2 and TRBJ2-1, is EPEVTQTPSHQVTQMGQEVILRCVPISNHLYFYWYRQILGQKVEFLVSFYNNEISEKSEIFDDQFSVERPDGSNFTLKIRSTKLEDSAMYFCASSEARLAGVVEQFFGPGTRLTVL.

This clonotype has only one observation. No conserved phenylalanine or tryptophan ends this CDR3, so it is likely a read error. Because the CDR3's place on the DNA is in doubt, the DNA is left out and the CDR3 is given as listed by TCRdb. The chain is built from TRBV23-1 and TRBJ2-7; the table's D call of TRBD2 was not tested on the DNA. TRBV23-1 is sorted into the ORF group, with uncertain function. Counting both end residues, the CDR3 totals 12 amino acids. The CDR3 protein is CASGTSQKHSVL.

This clonotype was seen more than once but under ten times. The chain employs TRBV7-2 and TRBJ2-3; TRBD2 matches 8 bases. Germline V gene lookup returns CDR1 SGHTA and CDR2 FQGNSA. This CDR3 region has 18 residues. J gave up 1 base and V 5 bases, and 14 bases lay outside the gene matches. The CDR3 loop is CASSQEEIAGLRTDTQYF. CDR3 nucleotide sequence: TGTGCCAGCAGCCAGGAAGAAATAGCGGGACTGCGCACAGATACGCAGTATTTT.